This entry lists 2 T cell receptor beta chains sequenced from one sample in a study of T cells in Graves' hyperthyroidism and ophthalmopathy. The source material, RNA transcripts, was used to amplify TCR beta CDR3 regions. In the first-round RT-PCR of the TCR CDR3, the HTBI primer set was used. TCRdb reanalysed the multiplex PCR reads using MiXCR and keeps one entry per CDR3 protein. The data contain 620,000 or so distinct CDR3 sequences, around 13% of them seen just once; the ten biggest clones take up 12%. The specimen was blood. The origin of the receptors is a woman in her 50s with Graves' ophthalmopathy.

The chain's CDR3 is CATRFSDTQYF. The CDR3, as DNA: TGTGCCACCAGGTTTTCAGATACGCAGTATTTT. J is TRBJ2-3 and V is TRBV24-1, with D uncertain. The CDR3 is 11 residues long. CDR1 is KGHDR, CDR2 SFDVKD, per germline. The V end was cut by 7 bases, the J end by 4 bases, with 5 bases between.

This clonotype has more than one count but fewer than ten. The chain links TRBV7-2 to TRBJ2-3, with TRBD2 matching 7 bases. V was clipped by 1 base and J by 6 bases; unmatched bases: 10. The length of the CDR3 is 16 residues. Germline-derived CDR1 and CDR2 are SGHTA and FQGNSA. The CDR3: CASSLVGGSWADTQYF. The CDR3 DNA reads TGTGCCAGCAGCTTAGTTGGCGGGAGCTGGGCGGATACGCAGTATTTT.